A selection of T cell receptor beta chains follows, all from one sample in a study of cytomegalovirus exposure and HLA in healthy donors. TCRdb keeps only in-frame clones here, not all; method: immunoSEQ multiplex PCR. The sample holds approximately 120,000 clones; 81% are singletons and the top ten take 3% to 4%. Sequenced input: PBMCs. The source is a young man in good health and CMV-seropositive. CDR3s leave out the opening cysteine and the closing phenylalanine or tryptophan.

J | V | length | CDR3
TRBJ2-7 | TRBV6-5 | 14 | ASSYSPRQGRDEQY
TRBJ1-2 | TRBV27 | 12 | ASSLTGTVYGYT
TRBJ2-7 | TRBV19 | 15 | ASSIMVDRAWSNEQY
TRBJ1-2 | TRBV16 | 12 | ASSQSLQLYGYT
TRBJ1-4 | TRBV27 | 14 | ASSPWGGLPNEKLF
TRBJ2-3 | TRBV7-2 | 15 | ASSLVLGRSGQDTQY
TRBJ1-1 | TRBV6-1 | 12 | ASYRIAGGPEAF
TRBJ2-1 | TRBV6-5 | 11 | ATKKETEDEQF
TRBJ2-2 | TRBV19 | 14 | ASSISLRREVGELF
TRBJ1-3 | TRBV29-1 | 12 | SVLAGTTGNTIY
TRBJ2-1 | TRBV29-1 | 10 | SVDERGNEQF
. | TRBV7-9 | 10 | ASSYPFLEQY